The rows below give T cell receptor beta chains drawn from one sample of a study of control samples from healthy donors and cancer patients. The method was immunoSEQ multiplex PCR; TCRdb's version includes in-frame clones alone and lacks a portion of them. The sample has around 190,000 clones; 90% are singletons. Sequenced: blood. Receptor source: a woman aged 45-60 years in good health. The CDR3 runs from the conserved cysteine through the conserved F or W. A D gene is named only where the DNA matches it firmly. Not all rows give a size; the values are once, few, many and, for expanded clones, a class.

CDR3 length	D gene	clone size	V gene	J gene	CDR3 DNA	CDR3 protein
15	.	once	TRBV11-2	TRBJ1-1	TGTGCCAGCAGCCCGAGACAGGCAATGAACACTGAAGCTTTCTTT	CASSPRQAMNTEAFF
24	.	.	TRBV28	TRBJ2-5	TGTGCCAGCAGTTTTCCCATCCGGCAGAAGGCAGGGGACTGGCTCGGCCCCGCTAAAGAGACCCAGTACTTC	CASSFPIRQKAGDWLGPAKETQYF
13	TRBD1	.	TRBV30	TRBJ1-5	TGTGCCTGGGACAGGGCTAGCAATCAGCCCCAGCATTTT	CAWDRASNQPQHF
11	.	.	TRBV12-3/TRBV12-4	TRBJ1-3	TGTGCCAGCAGTCAGGGAAACACCATATATTTT	CASSQGNTIYF
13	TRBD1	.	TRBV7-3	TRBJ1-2	TGTGCCAGCAGCCCCGGGACAGCCTATGGCTACACCTTC	CASSPGTAYGYTF
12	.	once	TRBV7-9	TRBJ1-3	TGTGCCAGCAGCTTAACTGGAAACACCATATATTTT	CASSLTGNTIYF
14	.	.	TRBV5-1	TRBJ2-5	TGCGCCAGCAGCGACGCCAGGGAGAGCGAGACCCAGTACTTC	CASSDARESETQYF
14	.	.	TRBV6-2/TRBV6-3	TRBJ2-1	TGTGCCAGCAGTTACTCAACGGGATACAATGAGCAGTTCTTC	CASSYSTGYNEQFF
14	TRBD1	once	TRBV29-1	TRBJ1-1	TGCAGCGTCAAGGGGGCAGCGCGTAACACTGAAGCTTTCTTT	CSVKGAARNTEAFF
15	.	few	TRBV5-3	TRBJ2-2	TGTGCCAGAAGCTTGTGTGGGGCTAACACCGGGGAGCTGTTTTTT	CARSLCGANTGELFF
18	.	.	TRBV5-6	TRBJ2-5	TGTGCCAGCAGTTCACTGGGCTGGGGGCAAAGTGGTATCGAGACCCAGTACTTC	CASSSLGWGQSGIETQYF
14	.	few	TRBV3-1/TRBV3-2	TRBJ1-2	TGTGCCAGCAGTGCCAATCAGGACACCTATGGCTACACCTTC	CASSANQDTYGYTF
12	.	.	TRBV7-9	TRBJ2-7	TGTGCCAGCAGCCGTAGGGGGTGGGAGCAGTACTTC	CASSRRGWEQYF
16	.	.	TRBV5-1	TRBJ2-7	TGCGCCAGCAGCGTGGCGGAGGGTGCGAAAACCTACGAGCAGTACTTC	CASSVAEGAKTYEQYF
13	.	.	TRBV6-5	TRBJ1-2	TGTGCCAGCCTTAGCGGGGTTAACTATGGCTACACCTTC	CASLSGVNYGYTF
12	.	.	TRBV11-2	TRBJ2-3	TGTGCCAGCACCCCAGCGGTGGATACGCAGTATTTT	CASTPAVDTQYF
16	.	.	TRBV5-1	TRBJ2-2	TGCGCCAGCACTCAGCAGCCCGGTTCCGGGGCCGGGGAGCTGTTTTTT	CASTQQPGSGAGELFF
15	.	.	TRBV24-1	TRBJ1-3	TGTGCCACCAGTGCCTCGGGAGGGACTGGAAACACCATATATTTT	CATSASGGTGNTIYF
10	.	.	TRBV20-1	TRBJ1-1	TGCAGTGCCGGGGAAACTGAAGCTTTCTTT	CSAGETEAFF